This T cell receptor (beta chain) appears in the sequencing data of a study of CD8+ T cells in alopecia areata. Sequencing templates came from extracted RNA that was reverse transcribed into cDNA. Profiling relied on immunoSEQ multiplex PCR, and the TCRdb table lists in-frame clones only, not all of them. The sample consists of fewer than 200,000 clones, 50% to 60% of them appearing once. Alopecia areata patients gave lesional scalp punch biopsies and peripheral blood samples. From PBMCs, CD4+ and CD8+ T cells were sorted. The CDR3 is 12 amino acids. The V gene lost 0 bases and the J gene lost 7 bases, with 7 bases spanning the gap. Germline V gene data show CDR1 as GTSNPN and CDR2 as SVGIG (reference sequence).

This receptor was taken from a human donor with alopecia areata. The chain recombines TRBV30 with TRBJ1-5; D remains unclear. Specimen: CD4+ T cells sorted from blood, collected at week 0. CDR3 region: CAWSVAGQPQHF. The CDR3 region has the DNA TGTGCCTGGAGTGTAGCCGGACAGCCCCAGCATTTT. The full variable domain, in which reference TRBV30 and TRBJ1-5 provide the parts outside the CDR3, is SQTIHQWPATLVQPVGSPLSLECTVEGTSNPNLYWYRQAAGRGLQLLFYSVGIGQISSEVPQNLSASRPQDRQFILSSKKLLLSDSGFYLCAWSVAGQPQHFGDGTRLSIL.